These 15 T cell receptor beta chains were all obtained from the same sample, sequenced in a study of cytomegalovirus exposure and HLA in healthy donors. Primers: 60 Vbeta forward and 13 Jbeta reverse. Repertoires were generated with immunoSEQ multiplex PCR, while TCRdb's copy carries only in-frame clones and drops some. Seen here are 210,000 or so clones, roughly 90% observed once, and the top ten hold more than 0.8%. Material for sequencing was PBMCs. The origin of the receptors is a woman aged 18-30 years in good health and CMV-seronegative.

This chain connects TRBV5-1 to TRBJ2-7, with D uncertain. Deletions cut 0 bases from V and 6 bases from J, with 10 bases between. The germline gives CDR1 SGHRS, CDR2 YFSETQ. This CDR3 comprises 13 residues. The CDR3 nucleotides read TGCGCCAGCAGCTTGGACCAGGTAGGCGAGCAGTACTTC. This translates into CASSLDQVGEQYF.

Turning to this clone: Relative to the germline gene, one junction end is altered; a read error may explain this. The J gene is TRBJ1-2, the V gene TRBV6-6, with 10 bases aligning to TRBD1. Per germline, CDR1 MNHNY and CDR2 SVGAGI (reference sequence). This CDR3 comprises 15 residues. This chain's CDR3 is CASREGQGSNYGHTF. The CDR3 DNA follows: TGTGCCAGCAGGGAGGGACAGGGGTCAAACTATGGCCACACCTTC.

CDR3 sequence (DNA): TGCGCCAGCAGCTTGGGGGCAGGCCTAATTAGCACAGATACGCAGTATTTT. Translating gives CASSLGAGLISTDTQYF. The gene calls are TRBV5-1 and TRBJ2-3, with D hard to call. The CDR3 extends over 17 amino acids. V was cut by 0 bases and J by 0 bases, with 14 bases left in between. Germline CDR1 and CDR2: SGHRS and YFSETQ.

The rearrangement links TRBV5-1 to TRBJ2-5, with D tentatively TRBD2 (5 bases). Deletions cut 5 bases from V and 7 bases from J, with 18 bases between. CDR1 is SGHRS and CDR2 is YFSETQ in the germline V gene. CDR3 length: 14 residues. The CDR3 here is CASRGMTGEVTQYF. CDR3 DNA sequence: TGCGCCAGCAGGGGGATGACCGGGGAAGTGACCCAGTACTTC.

This chain links TRBV2 with TRBJ1-2, with TRBD1 matching 7 bases. The CDR3 extends over 14 amino acids. After removal of 4 bases from V and 4 bases from J, the junction contained 6 bases not matched to a gene. The germline V gene has CDR1 SNHLY and CDR2 FYNNEI. CDR3 in amino acids: CASSAGGQPYGYTF. The CDR3 bases are TGTGCCAGCAGTGCTGGGGGACAGCCCTATGGCTACACCTTC.

The gene calls are TRBV4-3 and TRBJ2-3; D might be TRBD1 (6 bases). The CDR3 runs 17 residues. Deletions cut 4 bases from V and 2 bases from J, with 19 bases between. Germline V gives CDR1 LGHNA, CDR2 YSLEER. CDR3 DNA: TGCGCCAGCAGCCTTTGGACCGGGACACGAGTCACAGATACGCAGTATTTT. It translates to CASSLWTGTRVTDTQYF.

In its sample, this clone was seen a few times. The V and J genes are TRBV6-6 and TRBJ1-6; weak D call: TRBD1 (6 bases). Germline lookup yields CDR1 MNHNY and CDR2 SVGAGI (reference sequence). The CDR3 spans 13 residues. Deletions cut 8 bases from V and 9 bases from J, with 14 bases between. CDR3 DNA: TGTGCCAGCTGGGGGGGGCGGGGTTCACCCCTCCACTTT. Translated: CASWGGRGSPLHF.

CDR3 in DNA: TGTGCCAGTAGTCCCCGTTTACAGGAGGGGGGGGATGCTTTCTTT. Translated: CASSPRLQEGGDAFF. The genes are TRBV19 and TRBJ1-1, with a weak D call TRBD1 (6 bases). V dropped 5 bases and J dropped 11 bases, with 24 bases sitting between them. Germline V lookup: CDR1 LNHDA, CDR2 SQIVND (reference sequence). CDR3 length equals 15 residues.

The chain carries TRBV5-1 and TRBJ2-3; 10 bases map to TRBD2. J gave up 1 base and V 0 bases, and 8 bases lay outside the gene matches. The CDR3 sequence is 18 residues long. Germline-derived CDR1 and CDR2 are SGHRS and YFSETQ. This CDR3 reads CASSLGAGGIIGTDTQYF. The CDR3 DNA reads as TGCGCCAGCAGCTTGGGAGCGGGGGGGATTATCGGCACAGATACGCAGTATTTT.

This clone has a single count. The V gene is TRBV7-2, the J gene TRBJ2-3; a weak D match, TRBD2 (6 bases). The germline V gene encodes CDR1 SGHTA and CDR2 FQGNSA. Trimming took 6 bases from V and 4 from J, leaving 20 bases between them. This CDR3 contains 16 residues. DNA for the CDR3: TGTGCCAGCAGTTCTCGTCCGTCGGGGGTCCCAGATACGCAGTATTTT. This translates into CASSSRPSGVPDTQYF.

The CDR3: CASSQDWLAGSYEQYF. CDR3 DNA: TGCGCCAGCAGCCAAGATTGGCTAGCGGGTTCCTACGAGCAGTACTTC. This chain uses TRBV4-3 with TRBJ2-7; 8 bases are shared with TRBD2. Germline loops: CDR1 LGHNA, CDR2 YSLEER. This CDR3 contains 16 residues. With V trimmed by 0 bases and J by 1 base, 5 bases remained unmatched.

CDR3 residues: CASSVGQGKGSAGNTIYF. The DNA for the CDR3 is TGTGCCAGCAGCGTCGGACAGGGGAAGGGTTCTGCGGGAAACACCATATATTTT. The chain recombines TRBV9 with TRBJ1-3; 9 bases fit TRBD1. Germline trimming cut 2 bases from V and 4 bases from J; bases unmatched to any gene: 13. CDR3 length equals 18 residues. Germline CDR1 and CDR2: SGDLS and YYNGEE.

This clone was detected only a few times. The V call is TRBV2, the J call TRBJ2-5, with a tentative D call TRBD2 (5 bases). V was clipped by 3 bases and J by 9 bases, with 17 bases between them. Germline CDR1 SNHLY, CDR2 FYNNEI. This CDR3 contains 14 residues. As DNA, the CDR3 is TGTGCCAGCAGTGATCTAGACGGACTTGGGGCCCAGTACTTC. Its protein is CASSDLDGLGAQYF.

The rearrangement links TRBV6-6 to TRBJ2-2; D call uncertain. V shed 2 bases and J shed 3 bases, with 7 bases lying between them. Germline V gene data show CDR1 as MNHNY and CDR2 as SVGAGI (reference sequence). The CDR3 has 14 amino acids. In nucleotides, the CDR3 is TGTGCCAGCAGTTACCTCGGGTACACCGGGGAGCTGTTTTTT. This gives the protein CASSYLGYTGELFF.

The J gene is TRBJ1-1, the V gene TRBV2, with TRBD1 matching 7 bases. CDR3 length: 16 residues. V was pared by 8 bases and J by 0 bases, with 12 bases of the junction left unmatched. Germline lookup yields CDR1 SNHLY and CDR2 FYNNEI. The chain's CDR3 is CASQGVGVGMNTEAFF. The DNA of the CDR3 is TGTGCCAGCCAGGGGGTAGGGGTCGGGATGAACACTGAAGCTTTCTTT.